The 19 T cell receptor beta chains listed next were all sequenced from one sample in a study of T cells expressing NK-cell markers (dated by TCRdb to 2019 to 2021). The library was obtained by 5' RACE. The sequencer was an Illumina HiSeq 2000. Through TCRdb reprocessing, the reads give one entry per CDR3 protein sequence; DNA is omitted. The sample table includes 500,000 to 700,000 distinct CDR3 sequences. Approximately 3.6% of the sample comes from the top ten. Sequencing used blood T cells: a sorted CD56 or NKG2C T cell subset, CD4+ or CD8+ T cells, or bulk PBMC T cells (not recorded which). Every receptor here comes from a man aged 18 to 29 in good health. Donor details come from another sample of the same person, matched by shared clones.

The chain combines TRBV4-2 with TRBJ1-1; lacking DNA, the TRBD1 call made by TCRdb goes unchecked. Germline lookup yields CDR1 LGHNA and CDR2 YNFKEQ. This CDR3 has 16 residues. CDR3 sequence: CASSQDGTRGADGAFF.

The chain joins TRBV7-9 to TRBJ2-1; TCRdb lists TRBD1, though no DNA is available to test this call. The CDR3 consists of 14 residues. CDR1 SEHNR and CDR2 FQNEAQ come from the germline V gene (reference sequence). CDR3: CASSRDILYDEQFF. Together with reference TRBV7-9 and TRBJ2-1, the CDR3 gives the full variable domain: DTGVSQNPRHKITKRGQNVTFRCDPISEHNRLYWYRQTLGQGPEFLTYFQNEAQLEKSRLLSDRFSAERPKGSFSTLEIQRTEQGDSAMYLCASSRDILYDEQFFGPGTRLTVL.

The V call is TRBV28, the J call TRBJ2-1; lacking DNA, the TRBD1 call made by TCRdb goes unchecked. Germline assignment: CDR1 MDHEN and CDR2 SYDVKM. The CDR3 has 21 residues. CDR3 in amino acids: CASSFRMSETGKNRYSNEQFF.

This rearrangement joins TRBV29-1 to TRBJ2-1; TCRdb's D call, TRBD1, is unchecked because there is no DNA. The CDR3 totals 13 residues. Per germline, CDR1 SQVTM and CDR2 ANQGSEA. This chain's CDR3 is CSVEFPRGYEQFF.

The chain links TRBV10-3 to TRBJ2-3; the TRBD1 assignment by TCRdb is unverifiable without DNA. Germline loops: CDR1 ENHRY, CDR2 SYGVKD. The CDR3 spans 14 residues. CDR3 amino acids: CAISGQGRQDTQYF.

The chain uses TRBV18 and TRBJ2-3; absent DNA, TCRdb's TRBD1 call cannot be checked. CDR3 size: 13 residues. The germline CDR1 and CDR2 sequences are KGHSH and LQKENI. CDR3 amino acids: CASSPGPTDTQYF.

V gene TRBV12-3 or TRBV12-4 combines with J gene TRBJ2-5; TCRdb returns TRBD1, unconfirmable since there is no DNA. The CDR3 has 15 residues. This CDR3 reads CASRGNRGWGETQYF.

The chain combines TRBV20-1 with TRBJ2-1. From germline, CDR1 is DFQATT and CDR2 SNEGSKA (reference sequence). The CDR3 contains 16 residues. CDR3 protein: CSARAIQESSYNEQFF.

This chain uses TRBV6-1 with TRBJ2-4; TCRdb outputs TRBD1, but without DNA this stays unchecked. The CDR3 sequence is 16 residues long. Germline lookup yields CDR1 MNHNS and CDR2 SASEGT. CDR3 protein: CASSERGELAKNIQYF.

The chain is built from TRBV5-1 and TRBJ1-2; lacking DNA, the TRBD1 call made by TCRdb goes unchecked. The CDR3 runs 14 residues. Germline V gene sequence: CDR1 SGHRS, CDR2 YFSETQ. Here the CDR3 reads CASSLDRGPRGYTF.

The chain combines TRBV4-1 with TRBJ1-1. Germline CDR1 and CDR2: MGHRA and YSYEKL. The CDR3 loop spans 15 amino acids. The CDR3 loop is CASSKSGGGDTEAFF.

The V call is TRBV15, the J call TRBJ2-7; TCRdb selects TRBD1, and the lack of DNA leaves this call unchecked. CDR3 length equals 16 residues. Germline CDR1 and CDR2: LNHNV and YYDKDF (reference sequence). The CDR3 sequence: CATSRGRDGVLYEQYF.

This chain connects TRBV11-2 to TRBJ2-7; TCRdb lists TRBD1, though no DNA is available to test this call. Germline assignment: CDR1 SGHAT and CDR2 FQNNGV. The CDR3 covers 15 residues. CDR3 sequence: CASSVARDSSYEQYF.

The chain carries TRBV12-3 or TRBV12-4 and TRBJ2-7; the TRBD1 assignment by TCRdb is unverifiable without DNA. CDR3 length equals 15 residues. The CDR3 loop reads CASSWDRGRGYEQYF.

This chain uses TRBV10-3 with TRBJ2-4; TCRdb returns TRBD1, unconfirmable since there is no DNA. The CDR3 totals 14 residues. Germline V gene lookup returns CDR1 ENHRY and CDR2 SYGVKD. The CDR3: CAISPYRGPNIQYF.

The J gene is TRBJ2-1, the V gene TRBV12-3 or TRBV12-4; TCRdb's D gene call, TRBD2, goes unchecked for lack of DNA. The CDR3 loop spans 12 amino acids. CDR3 sequence: CASGSRDNEQFF.

CDR3 residues: CSAAGVRDTQYF. This sequence joins TRBV20-1 and TRBJ2-3; TCRdb's D call of TRBD2 is untestable without DNA. This CDR3 spans 12 amino acids. The germline gives CDR1 DFQATT, CDR2 SNEGSKA (reference sequence).

The chain recombines TRBV20-1 with TRBJ2-1; TCRdb lists TRBD1, though no DNA is available to test this call. The CDR3 extends over 14 amino acids. CDR1 and CDR2 from the germline V gene are DFQATT and SNEGSKA (reference sequence). The CDR3 sequence: CSAAPGQFSNEQFF.

The V call is TRBV3-1, the J call TRBJ1-2. Germline loops: CDR1 LGHDT, CDR2 YNNKEL (reference sequence). This CDR3 is 15 amino acids long. CDR3 sequence reads: CASSQVTEYNYGYTF.